This T cell receptor (beta chain) is drawn from a study of technical replicates of blood from a handful of donors. Sequenced by immunoSEQ multiplex PCR; TCRdb stores in-frame clones only, minus some. Seen here are around 80,000 clones, roughly 98% observed once, and the top ten hold 0.15%. From germline, CDR1 is GTSNPN and CDR2 SVGIG (reference sequence). The V end lost 2 bases, the J end lost 2 bases, and 10 bases lay between the germline ends. The CDR3 contains 14 residues. The chain combines TRBV30 with TRBJ2-1; tentatively, D is TRBD1 (6 bases). The specimen sequenced was T cells isolated from PBMCs. This clonotype originated in a human donor in good health. As DNA, the CDR3 is TGTGCCTGGAGTCCCCAGGGGACCTACAATGAGCAGTTCTTC. It encodes CAWSPQGTYNEQFF.